A selection of T cell receptor beta chains follows, all from one sample in a study of cytotoxic CD8 clonotypes in ibrutinib-treated CLL. Generated by immunoSEQ multiplex PCR, the TCRdb table keeps only in-frame clones and is missing some. This sample carries approximately 7,000 clones, 60% to 80% of them seen once, and the ten largest clones take around 27%. The sequenced sample was PBMCs, obtained before ibrutinib treatment. These receptors came from a human donor with chronic lymphocytic leukemia. The CDR3 runs from the conserved cysteine through the conserved F or W. The D gene is left open where the match is weak. Some rows mark clone size as missing; the rest say once, few, many or name a class of expanded clone.

>TRBJ2-6|few|TRBV30|.
TGTGCCTGGATCTCCGGGGGAGCCTCTGGGGCCAACGTCCTGACTTTC
CAWISGGASGANVLTF
>TRBJ2-1|.|TRBV28|.
TGTGCCAGCAGTCCACCTGGGAGTATTAGCTCCTACAATGAGCAGTTCTTC
CASSPPGSISSYNEQFF
>TRBJ2-7|.|TRBV5-1|.
TGCGCCAGCAGCGGCGGAAACGGATACGAGCAGTACTTC
CASSGGNGYEQYF
>TRBJ1-6|.|TRBV18|TRBD1
TGTGCCAGCTCACTGCAGACAGGGACCAATTCACCCCTCCACTTT
CASSLQTGTNSPLHF
>TRBJ2-7|.|TRBV5-5|TRBD2
TGTGCCAGCAGCTTGGCCGTACTAGCGGGAGGGCTATACGAGCAGTACTTC
CASSLAVLAGGLYEQYF
>TRBJ1-2|.|TRBV5-1|TRBD1
TGCGCCAGCAGCTTTGGACAGGGCACTAACTATGGCTACACCTTC
CASSFGQGTNYGYTF
>TRBJ2-1|.|TRBV5-4|TRBD2
TGTGCCAGCAGCACGGGACTAGCGACCTACAATGAGCAGTTCTTC
CASSTGLATYNEQFF
>TRBJ1-5|few|TRBV27|.
TGTGCCAGCAGAGGAGGTCCAGGGAATCAGCCCCAGCATTTT
CASRGGPGNQPQHF
>TRBJ1-2|.|TRBV27|.
TGTGCCAGCAGCCCGGGGGGCTGGGACTATGGCTACACCTTC
CASSPGGWDYGYTF
>TRBJ1-2|.|TRBV4-1|.
TGCGCCAGCAGCCAAGACTTGAACAGTCCTGGCTACACCTTC
CASSQDLNSPGYTF
>TRBJ2-7|.|TRBV13|.
TGTGCCAGCAGCTTACGGGTGGTTCAGGAGCAGTACTTC
CASSLRVVQEQYF
>TRBJ1-4|.|TRBV2|.
TGTGCCAGCAGTGAACTCGGGTCTAATGAAAAACTGTTTTTT
CASSELGSNEKLFF
>TRBJ2-1|.|TRBV10-2|TRBD1
TGCGCCAGCAGTCCCCCGGGACAGGGATACGCTAATGAGCAGTTCTTC
CASSPPGQGYANEQFF
>TRBJ2-1|.|TRBV5-1|.
TGCGCCAGCAGCTTTGGCGGGGAGCCCCCCTACAATGAGCAGTTCTTC
CASSFGGEPPYNEQFF
>TRBJ1-1|medium-sized|TRBV19|.
TGTGCCAGTAGGTCCGGCGCTGAAGCTTTCTTT
CASRSGAEAFF
>TRBJ1-2|.|TRBV2|TRBD1
TGTGCCAGCAGTAGGGGACAGGGACTCCTCTATGGCTACACCTTC
CASSRGQGLLYGYTF
>TRBJ2-1|.|TRBV19|TRBD2
TGTGCCAGTAGTATTTATCGGGGGGGAATATTCTCCTACAATGAGCAGTTCTTC
CASSIYRGGIFSYNEQFF
>TRBJ1-2|.|TRBV6-5|.
TGTGCCAGCAGGGCGTCGGGGAGTGCGGACTATGGCTACACCTTC
CASRASGSADYGYTF
>TRBJ1-1|.|TRBV15|.
TGTGCCACCAGCAGAGATCGGGCGAACACTGAAGCTTTCTTT
CATSRDRANTEAFF
>TRBJ2-7|.|TRBV2|.
TGTGCCAGCAGCGCCAATCAGGGATTCTCCTACGAGCAGTACTTC
CASSANQGFSYEQYF
>TRBJ2-1|.|TRBV11-3|TRBD2
TGTGCCAGCAGCTTATTCGGACTAGCGGGATACAATGAGCAGTTCTTC
CASSLFGLAGYNEQFF
>TRBJ1-5|few|TRBV7-2|.
TGTGCCAGCAGCCCAGGGGTGATTAGCAATCAGCCCCAGCATTTT
CASSPGVISNQPQHF
>TRBJ1-1|.|TRBV6-6|TRBD1
TGTGCCAGCAGAAGGGAGGGACAGGGGTACACTGAAGCTTTCTTT
CASRREGQGYTEAFF
>TRBJ1-4|.|TRBV18|.
TGTGCCAGCTCCAGGGTTCGTAATGAAAAACTGTTTTTT
CASSRVRNEKLFF
>TRBJ2-1|once|TRBV7-6|.
TGTGCCAGCAGCTTAGAGACGGGCTCCTACAATGAGCAGTTCTTC
CASSLETGSYNEQFF
>TRBJ2-2|few|TRBV29-1|.
TGCAGCGGCGTCGCCGACACCGGGGAGCTGTTTTTT
CSGVADTGELFF
>TRBJ2-1|.|TRBV4-1|TRBD1
TGCGCCAGCAGCCATCTCGAGGACAGGGTGGGATACAATGAGCAGTTCTTC
CASSHLEDRVGYNEQFF
>TRBJ1-4|.|TRBV20-1|.
TGCAGTGCTAGTCTTGCCCGCCAACGGTTTTTT
CSASLARQRFF
>TRBJ2-7|.|TRBV30|.
TGTGCCTGGAGTGTTGAGAACTACGAGCAGTACTTC
CAWSVENYEQYF
>TRBJ1-6|once|TRBV7-8|.
TGTGCCAGCAGCTTAGCTGTTGTAGGATCACCCCTCCACTTT
CASSLAVVGSPLHF
>TRBJ2-5|.|TRBV10-1|.
TGCGCCACTCAACTCGGTCCAGGAGACCAAGAGACCCAGTACTTC
CATQLGPGDQETQYF
>TRBJ2-7|.|TRBV28|.
TGTGCCAGCAGTTTTGGCTACGAGCAGTACTTC
CASSFGYEQYF
>TRBJ1-5|.|TRBV6-1|.
TGTGCCAGCAGTGCTGGACAGTCTAGCAATCAGCCCCAGCATTTT
CASSAGQSSNQPQHF
>TRBJ2-7|.|TRBV28|TRBD1
TGTGCCAGCAGTCGACAGGGAACCTACGAGCAGTACTTC
CASSRQGTYEQYF
>TRBJ2-3|.|TRBV19|.
TGTGCCAGTAGTGCCCGCACAGATACGCAGTATTTT
CASSARTDTQYF
>TRBJ1-1|once|TRBV30|.
TGTGCCTGTACACCGGGACACGGGTTGAACACTGAAGCTTTCTTT
CACTPGHGLNTEAFF
>TRBJ2-5|.|TRBV5-4|.
TGTGCCAGCAGCTTAGGTGCGGGGTTACAAGAGACCCAGTACTTC
CASSLGAGLQETQYF
>TRBJ1-4|.|TRBV9|TRBD1
TGTGCCAGCAGCGTCCAGGGGGCTACTCATGAAAAACTGTTTTTT
CASSVQGATHEKLFF
>TRBJ1-5|.|TRBV6-4|.
TGTGCCAGCAGTGCTGGACAGTCTAGCAATCAGCCCCAGCATTTT
CASSAGQSSNQPQHF
>TRBJ2-4|few|TRBV14|.
TGTGCCAGCAGCCAAGAGATGGGCGTAGCCAAAAACATTCAGTACTTC
CASSQEMGVAKNIQYF
>TRBJ2-1|.|TRBV7-3|TRBD2
TGTGCCAGCAGCATCGGACTAGCGGGAGGAAGAGAGCAGTTCTTC
CASSIGLAGGREQFF
>TRBJ2-1|.|TRBV2|.
TGTGCCAGCAGCCCGGGATTGGATGAGCAGTTCTTC
CASSPGLDEQFF
>TRBJ2-3|.|TRBV10-3|TRBD2
TGTGCCATCAGTGGACTAGCGGGTACAGATACGCAGTATTTT
CAISGLAGTDTQYF
>TRBJ1-1|.|TRBV19|TRBD1
TGTGCCAGCAAATCCGGACAGGGTAGTTTCGGAGCTTTCTTT
CASKSGQGSFGAFF
>TRBJ2-7|.|TRBV2|.
TGTGCCACCAGCGTAATGGGTGAGCAGTACTTC
CATSVMGEQYF
>TRBJ1-2|.|TRBV7-9|TRBD1
TGTGCCAGCAGTTCGGACAGGCGGTATGGCTACACCTTC
CASSSDRRYGYTF
>TRBJ2-1|.|TRBV18|.
TGTGCCAGCTCACCAGACGGGGGTCCGAGGCGGTTCTTC
CASSPDGGPRRFF
>TRBJ1-1|once|TRBV5-1|.
TGCGCCAGCAGCTTGGTCGGCAGGGGTTACGGTGAAGCTTTCTTT
CASSLVGRGYGEAFF
>TRBJ1-1|.|TRBV7-2|.
TGTGCCAGCAGCTTAACAGGGAACACTGAAGCTTTCTTT
CASSLTGNTEAFF
>TRBJ1-1|.|TRBV9|.
TGTGCCAGCAGCGCCGCTGATGGGCCTGAAGCTTTCTTT
CASSAADGPEAFF
>TRBJ1-1|.|TRBV7-6|.
TGTGCCAGCAGCTTAGCGCTGCCAGGAGAAGCTTTCTTT
CASSLALPGEAFF
>TRBJ1-5|.|TRBV28|.
TGTGCCAGCAGTTTACTTATAGGTAGGGCCCTGAATCAGCCCCAGCATTTT
CASSLLIGRALNQPQHF